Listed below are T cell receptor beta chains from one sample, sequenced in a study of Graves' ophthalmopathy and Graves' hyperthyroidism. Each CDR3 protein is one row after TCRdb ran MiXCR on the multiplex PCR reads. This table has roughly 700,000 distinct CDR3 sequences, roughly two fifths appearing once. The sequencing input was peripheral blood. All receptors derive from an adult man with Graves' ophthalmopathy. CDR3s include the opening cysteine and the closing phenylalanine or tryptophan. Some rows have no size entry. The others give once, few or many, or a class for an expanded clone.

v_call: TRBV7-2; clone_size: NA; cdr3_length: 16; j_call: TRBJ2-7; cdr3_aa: CASSELFGGFSYEQYF
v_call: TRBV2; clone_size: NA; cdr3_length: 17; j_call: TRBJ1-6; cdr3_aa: CASSRSGGAANNSPLHF
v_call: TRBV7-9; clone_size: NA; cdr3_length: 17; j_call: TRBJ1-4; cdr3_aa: CASSVISRGQVGEKLFF
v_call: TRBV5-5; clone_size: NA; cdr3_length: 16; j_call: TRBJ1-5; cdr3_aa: CASSNPKAGLNQPQHF
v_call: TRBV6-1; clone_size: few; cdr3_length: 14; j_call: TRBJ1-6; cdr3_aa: CASSRVYEGTPLHF
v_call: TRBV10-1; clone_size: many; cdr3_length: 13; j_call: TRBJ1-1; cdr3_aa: CASSDRGDTEAFF
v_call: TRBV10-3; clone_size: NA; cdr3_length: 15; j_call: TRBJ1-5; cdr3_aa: CAAGGEWGQDQPQHF
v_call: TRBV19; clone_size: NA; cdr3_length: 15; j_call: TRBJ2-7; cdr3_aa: CASSILAGGIYEQYF
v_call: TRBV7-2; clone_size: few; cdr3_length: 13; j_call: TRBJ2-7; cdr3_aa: CASSQAEVYEQYF
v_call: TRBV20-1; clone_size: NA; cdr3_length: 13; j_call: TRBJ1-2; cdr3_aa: CSAIFGVTGGYTF
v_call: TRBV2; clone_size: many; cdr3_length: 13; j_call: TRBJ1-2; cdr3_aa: CASSSQGLYGYTF
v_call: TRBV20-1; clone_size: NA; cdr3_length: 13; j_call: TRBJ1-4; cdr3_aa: CSYFGHSNEKLFF
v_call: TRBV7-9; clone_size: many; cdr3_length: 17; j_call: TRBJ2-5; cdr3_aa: CASSSPMHLAGVGTQYF
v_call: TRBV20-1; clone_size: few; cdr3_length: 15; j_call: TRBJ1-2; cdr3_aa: CSARDSALGDYGYTF
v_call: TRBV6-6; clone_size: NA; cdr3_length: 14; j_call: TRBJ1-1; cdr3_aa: CASSYPLENTEAFF
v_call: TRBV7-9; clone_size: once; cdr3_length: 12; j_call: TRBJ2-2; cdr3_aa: CASSLFGTELFF
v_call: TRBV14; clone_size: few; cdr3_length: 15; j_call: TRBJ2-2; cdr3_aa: CASSRIERNTGELFF
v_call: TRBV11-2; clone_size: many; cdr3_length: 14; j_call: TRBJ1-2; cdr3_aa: CASSHGLRGSGYTF
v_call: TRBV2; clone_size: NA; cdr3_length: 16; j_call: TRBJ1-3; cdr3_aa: CASSRRTGLSGNTIYF
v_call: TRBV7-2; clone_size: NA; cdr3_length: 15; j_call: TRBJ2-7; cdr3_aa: CASSLSGSPSYEQYF
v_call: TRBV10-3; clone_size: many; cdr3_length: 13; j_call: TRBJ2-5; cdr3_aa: CAIRGTEQETQYF
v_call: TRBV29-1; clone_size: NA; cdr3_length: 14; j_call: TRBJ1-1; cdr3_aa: CSVEVTTLYFEAFF
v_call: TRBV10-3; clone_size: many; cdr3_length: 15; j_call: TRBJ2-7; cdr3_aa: CAIRTGTGVAYEQYF
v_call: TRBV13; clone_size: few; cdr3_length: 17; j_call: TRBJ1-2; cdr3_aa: CASSLTGTGERSYGYTF
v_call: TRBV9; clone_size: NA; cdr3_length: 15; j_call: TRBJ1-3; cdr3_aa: CASSRNRVGGNTIYF
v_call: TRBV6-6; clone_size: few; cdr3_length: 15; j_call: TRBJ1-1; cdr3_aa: CASSYGGKGNTEAFF
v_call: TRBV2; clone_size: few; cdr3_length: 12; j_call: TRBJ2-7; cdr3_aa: CASSSGRGEQYF
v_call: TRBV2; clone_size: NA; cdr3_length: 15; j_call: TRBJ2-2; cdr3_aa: CTKPGQGISTGELFF
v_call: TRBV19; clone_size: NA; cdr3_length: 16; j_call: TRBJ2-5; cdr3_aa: CASSIWSGQGRETQYF
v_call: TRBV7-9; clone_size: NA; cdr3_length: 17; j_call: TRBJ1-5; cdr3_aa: CASSLGETGYSNQPQHF
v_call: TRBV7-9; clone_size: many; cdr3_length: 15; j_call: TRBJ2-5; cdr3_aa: CASSPDSILQETQYF
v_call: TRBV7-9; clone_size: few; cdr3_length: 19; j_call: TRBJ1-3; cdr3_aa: CASSFNPSQRTQSGNTIYF
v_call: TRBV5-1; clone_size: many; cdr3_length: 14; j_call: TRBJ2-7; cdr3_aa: CASSLSGQGYEQYF
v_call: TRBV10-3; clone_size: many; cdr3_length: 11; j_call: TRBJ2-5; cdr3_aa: CATGMRETQYF
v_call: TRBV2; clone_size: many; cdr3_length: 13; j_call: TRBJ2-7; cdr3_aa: CASSVKGRNEQYF
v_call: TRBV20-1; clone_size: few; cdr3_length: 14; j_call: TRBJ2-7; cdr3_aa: CSARARLAGGEQYF
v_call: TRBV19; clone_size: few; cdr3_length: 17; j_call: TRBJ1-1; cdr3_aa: CASSTHPGQGFQSQAFF
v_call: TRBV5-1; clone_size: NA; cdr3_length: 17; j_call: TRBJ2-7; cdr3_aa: CASSPDARASGRREQYF
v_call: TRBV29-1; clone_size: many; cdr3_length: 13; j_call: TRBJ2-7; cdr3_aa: CSVDGQGSYEQYF
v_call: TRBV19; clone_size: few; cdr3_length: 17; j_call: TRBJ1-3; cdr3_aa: CASSLLLGTGGGNTIYF
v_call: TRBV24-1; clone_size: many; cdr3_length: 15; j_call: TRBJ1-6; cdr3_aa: CATSDSRQINSPLHF
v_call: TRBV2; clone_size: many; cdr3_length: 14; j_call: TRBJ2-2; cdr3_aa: CASRPTRNTGELFF
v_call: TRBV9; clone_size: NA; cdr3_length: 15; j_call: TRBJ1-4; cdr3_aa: CASSVDYRGSGKLFF
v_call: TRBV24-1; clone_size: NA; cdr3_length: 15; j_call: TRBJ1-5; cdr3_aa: CASSLEAGTNQPQHF
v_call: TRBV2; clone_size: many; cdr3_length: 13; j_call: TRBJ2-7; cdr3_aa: CARSGQGRYEQYF
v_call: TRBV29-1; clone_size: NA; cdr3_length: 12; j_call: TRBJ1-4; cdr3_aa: CSVGGGREKLFF
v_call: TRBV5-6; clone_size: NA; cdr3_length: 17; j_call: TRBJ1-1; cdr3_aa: CASSLAGRDYMNTEAFF
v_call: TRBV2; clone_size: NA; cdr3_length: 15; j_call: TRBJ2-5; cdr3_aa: CASSLKRDSSYERYF
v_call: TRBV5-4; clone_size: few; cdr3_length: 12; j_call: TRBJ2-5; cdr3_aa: CASSPWGETQYF